What follows is one TCR beta chain and its context. The antigen is not known. The CDR3 consists of 15 residues. The germline V gene encodes CDR1 SGHDT and CDR2 YYEEEE. V was clipped by 2 bases and J by 2 bases, with 8 bases between them. The data derive from a study of Ad26.COV2.S vaccination and SARS-CoV-2 variants. Study-wide results and limits: Researchers reported similar non-spike TCR breadth in vaccine and placebo recipients. Spike-specific TCR breadth ran higher among vaccine recipients than placebo recipients.

Treatment: around 19 received Ad26.COV2.S at low or high dose, single or two shots; a few received placebo; per-sample allocation not given. The samples date from day 63 after the first vaccine or placebo injection. Method: immunoSEQ multiplex PCR; TCRdb's copy keeps in-frame clones and lacks some. In the table there are approximately 300,000 clones, around four fifths of which are singletons. This sequence was found in a person between 18 and 59 years old who received the Ad26.COV2.S COVID-19 vaccine or a placebo. The sample in question was peripheral blood, obtained in a trial of Ad26.COV2.S vaccine versus placebo. The chain joins TRBV5-6 to TRBJ2-6; D is unclear. This CDR3 reads CASSFKRTGANVLTF. The CDR3 DNA reads as TGTGCCAGCAGCTTCAAGAGGACTGGGGCCAACGTCCTGACTTTC.